This T cell receptor beta chain was observed in a study of cytomegalovirus exposure and HLA in healthy donors. The wider study: From about 170 million T cells, an earlier analysis saw 120 million or so unique TCR beta sequences.

Study findings and constraints: Most observed TCR sequences were rare, whereas some public TCRs were detected in many donors.

Worth noting for this clone: Its antigen is not identified.

Trimming took off 5 bases at V and 5 bases at J, with 18 bases between the two ends. Germline-derived CDR1 and CDR2 are KGHSH and LQKENI. This CDR3 has 15 residues. The primer mix had 60 Vbeta and 13 Jbeta primers. The method was immunoSEQ multiplex PCR; TCRdb's version includes in-frame clones alone and lacks a portion of them. Of more than 85,000 clones listed, 60% to 80% are singletons. The chain carries TRBV18 and TRBJ2-5; possible D gene TRBD1, 5 bases. What was sequenced was PBMCs. The receptor was isolated from a female donor in good health and CMV-seronegative. The CDR3 sequence: CASSNTAVGRETQYF. The CDR3, as DNA: TGTGCCAGCTCAAATACCGCCGTGGGGCGGGAGACCCAGTACTTC.